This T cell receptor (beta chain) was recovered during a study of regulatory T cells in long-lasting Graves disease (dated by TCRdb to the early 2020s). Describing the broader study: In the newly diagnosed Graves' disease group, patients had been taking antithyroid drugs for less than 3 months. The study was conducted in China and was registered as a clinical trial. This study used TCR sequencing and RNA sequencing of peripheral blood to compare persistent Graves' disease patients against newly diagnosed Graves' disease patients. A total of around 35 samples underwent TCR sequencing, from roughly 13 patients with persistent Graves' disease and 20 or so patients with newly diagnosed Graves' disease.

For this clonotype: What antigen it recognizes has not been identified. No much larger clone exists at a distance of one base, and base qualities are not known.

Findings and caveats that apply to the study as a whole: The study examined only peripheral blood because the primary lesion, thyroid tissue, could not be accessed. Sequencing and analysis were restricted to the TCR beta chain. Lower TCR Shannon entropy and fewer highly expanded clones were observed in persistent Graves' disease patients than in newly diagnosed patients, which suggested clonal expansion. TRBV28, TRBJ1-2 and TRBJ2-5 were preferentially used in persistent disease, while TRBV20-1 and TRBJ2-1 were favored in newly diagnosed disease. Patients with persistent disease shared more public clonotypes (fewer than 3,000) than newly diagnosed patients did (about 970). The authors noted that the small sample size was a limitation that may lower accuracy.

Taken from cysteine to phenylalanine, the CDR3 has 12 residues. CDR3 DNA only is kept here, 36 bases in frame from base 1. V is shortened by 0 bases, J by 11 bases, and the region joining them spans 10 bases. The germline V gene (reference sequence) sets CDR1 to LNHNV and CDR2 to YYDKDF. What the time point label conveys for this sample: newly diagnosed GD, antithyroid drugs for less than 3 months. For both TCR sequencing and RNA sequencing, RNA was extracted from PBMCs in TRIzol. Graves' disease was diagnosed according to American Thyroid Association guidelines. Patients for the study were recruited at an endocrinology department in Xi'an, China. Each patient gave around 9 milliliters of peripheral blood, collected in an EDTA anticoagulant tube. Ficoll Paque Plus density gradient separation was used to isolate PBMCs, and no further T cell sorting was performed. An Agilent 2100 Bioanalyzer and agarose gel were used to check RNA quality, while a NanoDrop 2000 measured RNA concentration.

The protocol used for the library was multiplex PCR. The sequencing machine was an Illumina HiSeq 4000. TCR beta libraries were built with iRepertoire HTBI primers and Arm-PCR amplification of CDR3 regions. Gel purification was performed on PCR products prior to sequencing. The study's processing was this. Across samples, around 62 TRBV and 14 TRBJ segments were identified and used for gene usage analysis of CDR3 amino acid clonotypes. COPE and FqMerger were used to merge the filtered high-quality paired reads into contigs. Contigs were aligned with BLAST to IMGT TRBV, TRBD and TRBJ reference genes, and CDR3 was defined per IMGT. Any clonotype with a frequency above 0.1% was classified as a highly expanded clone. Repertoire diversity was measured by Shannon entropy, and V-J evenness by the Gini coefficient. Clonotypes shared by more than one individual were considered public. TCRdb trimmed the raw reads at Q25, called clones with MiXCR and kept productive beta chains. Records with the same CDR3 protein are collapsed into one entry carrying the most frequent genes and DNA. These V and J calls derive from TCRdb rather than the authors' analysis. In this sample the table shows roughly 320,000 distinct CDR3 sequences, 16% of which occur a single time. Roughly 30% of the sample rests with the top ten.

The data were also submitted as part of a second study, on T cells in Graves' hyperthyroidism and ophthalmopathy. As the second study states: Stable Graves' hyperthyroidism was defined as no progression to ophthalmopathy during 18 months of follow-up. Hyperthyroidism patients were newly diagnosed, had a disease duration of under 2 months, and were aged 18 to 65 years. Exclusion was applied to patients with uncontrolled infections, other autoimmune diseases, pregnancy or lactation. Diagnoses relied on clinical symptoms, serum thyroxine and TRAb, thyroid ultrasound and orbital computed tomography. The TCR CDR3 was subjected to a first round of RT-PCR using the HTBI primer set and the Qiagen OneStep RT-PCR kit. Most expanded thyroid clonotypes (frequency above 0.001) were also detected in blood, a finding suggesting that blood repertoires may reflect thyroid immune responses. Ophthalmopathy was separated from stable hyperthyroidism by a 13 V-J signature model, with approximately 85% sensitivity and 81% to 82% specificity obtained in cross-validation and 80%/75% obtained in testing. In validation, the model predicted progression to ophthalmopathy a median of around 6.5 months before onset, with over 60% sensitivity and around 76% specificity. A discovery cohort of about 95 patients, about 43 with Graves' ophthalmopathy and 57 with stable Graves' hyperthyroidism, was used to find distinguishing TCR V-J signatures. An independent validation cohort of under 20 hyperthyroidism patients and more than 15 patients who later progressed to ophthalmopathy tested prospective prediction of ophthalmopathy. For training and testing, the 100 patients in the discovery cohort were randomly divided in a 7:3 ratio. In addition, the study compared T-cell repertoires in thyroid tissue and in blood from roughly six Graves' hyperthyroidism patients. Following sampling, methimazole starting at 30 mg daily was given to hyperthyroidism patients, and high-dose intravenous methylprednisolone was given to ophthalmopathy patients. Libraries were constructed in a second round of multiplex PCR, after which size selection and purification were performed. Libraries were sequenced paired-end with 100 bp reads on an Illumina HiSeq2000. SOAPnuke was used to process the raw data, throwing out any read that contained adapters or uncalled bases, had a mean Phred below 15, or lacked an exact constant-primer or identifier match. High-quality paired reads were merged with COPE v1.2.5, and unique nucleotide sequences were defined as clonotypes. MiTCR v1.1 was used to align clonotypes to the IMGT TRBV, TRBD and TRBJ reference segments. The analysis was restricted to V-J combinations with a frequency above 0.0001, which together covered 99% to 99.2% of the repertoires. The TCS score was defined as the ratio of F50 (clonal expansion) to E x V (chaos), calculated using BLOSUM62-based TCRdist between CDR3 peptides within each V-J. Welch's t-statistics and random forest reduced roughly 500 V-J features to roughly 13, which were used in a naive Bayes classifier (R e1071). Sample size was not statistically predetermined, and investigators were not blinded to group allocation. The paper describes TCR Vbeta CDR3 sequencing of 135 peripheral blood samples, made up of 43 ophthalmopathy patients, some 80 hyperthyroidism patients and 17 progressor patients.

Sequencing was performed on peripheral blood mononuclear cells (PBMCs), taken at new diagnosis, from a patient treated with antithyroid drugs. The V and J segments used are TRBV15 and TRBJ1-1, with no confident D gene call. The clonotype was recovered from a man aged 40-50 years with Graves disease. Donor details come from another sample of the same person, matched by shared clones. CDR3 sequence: CATSRDHRAAFF. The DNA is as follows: TGTGCCACCAGCAGAGACCACCGGGCTGCTTTCTTT.